This entry is about one TCR beta chain. TCRdb's table, derived via immunoSEQ multiplex PCR, lists solely in-frame clones and lacks some. The data hold about 76,000 clones, with about 86% observed a single time. These data come from a study of technical replicates of blood from several donors. This sequence was found in a human donor in good health. Some clones in this sample may be carry-over from other donors' samples. The material sequenced was PBMCs.

DNA for the CDR3: TGTGCCAGCAGCTTAGTCGGGAGGGGGAAGATCGGGGAGCTGTTTTTT. Translation gives CASSLVGRGKIGELFF. The chain employs TRBV7-6 and TRBJ2-2; TRBD2 aligns across 8 bases. The V segment lost 1 base and the J segment 7 bases; nucleotides outside the gene matches: 8. Per the germline V gene, CDR1 is SGHVS and CDR2 is FNYEAQ. The CDR3 consists of 16 residues.